A selection of T cell receptor beta chains follows, all from one sample in a study of T cells in Graves' hyperthyroidism and ophthalmopathy. TCRdb reanalysed the multiplex PCR reads using MiXCR and keeps one entry per CDR3 protein. The top ten hold roughly 8.3% of the sample, which has roughly 840,000 distinct CDR3 sequences, over 35% seen once. The sequenced sample was blood. These receptors all stem from a man between 18 and 29 years old with Graves' hyperthyroidism. The CDR3 runs from the conserved cysteine through the conserved F or W. Fields, in order: clone size, V gene, J gene, D gene, CDR3 protein, CDR3 DNA. A D gene is named only where the DNA matches it firmly. The listing skips clone size in some rows; elsewhere it reads once, few, many or a size class.

size: .
V: TRBV7-9
J: TRBJ2-7
D: .
CDR3: CASSSPRGGSYEQYF
DNA: TGTGCCAGCAGCTCCCCTAGAGGGGGCTCCTACGAGCAGTACTTC

size: many
V: TRBV7-3
J: TRBJ1-2
D: TRBD1
CDR3: CASSTGTGNGYTF
DNA: TGTGCCAGCAGCACCGGGACAGGGAATGGCTACACCTTC

size: .
V: TRBV11-3
J: TRBJ1-2
D: .
CDR3: CASSLEGDGAYGYTF
DNA: TGTGCCAGCAGCTTAGAGGGAGACGGAGCCTATGGCTACACCTTC

size: .
V: TRBV2
J: TRBJ1-5
D: TRBD1
CDR3: CASSKPTGGYGNQPQHF
DNA: TGTGCCAGCAGTAAACCGACAGGGGGCTATGGCAATCAGCCCCAGCATTTT

size: .
V: TRBV10-3
J: TRBJ1-5
D: .
CDR3: CAISLPRGGNQPQHF
DNA: TGTGCCATCAGTTTACCCAGGGGCGGCAATCAGCCCCAGCATTTT

size: .
V: TRBV5-4
J: TRBJ1-5
D: TRBD1
CDR3: CASSLGETGNYQPQHF
DNA: TGTGCCAGCAGCTTGGGGGAGACAGGGAATTATCAGCCCCAGCATTTT

size: few
V: TRBV4-1
J: TRBJ2-7
D: .
CDR3: CASSQDGGEQYF
DNA: TGCGCCAGCAGCCAAGATGGAGGCGAGCAGTACTTC

size: many
V: TRBV25-1
J: TRBJ2-7
D: .
CDR3: CASRGSLEQYF
DNA: TGTGCCAGCAGGGGGTCTTTGGAGCAGTACTTC

size: .
V: TRBV5-1
J: TRBJ2-5
D: TRBD1
CDR3: CASSSTGGPYRETQYF
DNA: TGTGCCAGCAGCAGCACAGGGGGCCCATATAGGGAGACCCAGTACTTC

size: many
V: TRBV5-1
J: TRBJ2-7
D: .
CDR3: CASSETGYEQYF
DNA: TGTGCCAGCAGTGAGACCGGCTACGAGCAGTACTTC

size: .
V: TRBV5-4
J: TRBJ2-5
D: TRBD2
CDR3: CASSHLRTSGGLLQETQYF
DNA: TGTGCCAGCAGCCACCTCAGGACTAGCGGGGGCCTTCTACAAGAGACCCAGTACTTC

size: few
V: TRBV2
J: TRBJ2-5
D: .
CDR3: CASSEPPQYF
DNA: TGTGCCAGCAGTGAACCCCCGCAGTACTTC

size: .
V: TRBV4-1
J: TRBJ1-2
D: TRBD1
CDR3: CASSPHRQGMRQGYTF
DNA: TGCGCCAGCAGCCCACATCGACAGGGAATGAGACAGGGCTACACCTTC

size: .
V: TRBV11-1
J: TRBJ1-2
D: TRBD1
CDR3: CASSLLGDRVSSHGYTF
DNA: TGTGCCAGCAGCTTACTTGGGGACAGGGTCTCTTCCCATGGCTACACCTTC

size: .
V: TRBV24-1
J: TRBJ1-1
D: TRBD1
CDR3: CASSLEDRTNTEAFF
DNA: TGTGCCAGCAGTTTAGAGGACAGGACGAACACTGAAGCTTTCTTT

size: .
V: TRBV7-2
J: TRBJ1-2
D: .
CDR3: CASSLQAYYGYTF
DNA: TGTGCCAGCAGCCTGCAGGCTTACTATGGCTACACCTTC

size: many
V: TRBV29-1
J: TRBJ2-2
D: .
CDR3: CSVEIGELFF
DNA: TGCAGCGTTGAAATCGGGGAGCTGTTTTTT

size: .
V: TRBV2
J: TRBJ1-5
D: .
CDR3: CASSGGPGGRPQHF
DNA: TGTGCCAGCAGTGGAGGACCCGGCGGGAGGCCCCAGCATTTT

size: .
V: TRBV29-1
J: TRBJ2-3
D: .
CDR3: CSVDVGHRTGTDTQYF
DNA: TGCAGCGTTGATGTTGGCCACCGAACGGGCACAGATACGCAGTATTTT

size: many
V: TRBV19
J: TRBJ1-1
D: .
CDR3: CASTPGYEAFF
DNA: TGTGCCAGTACCCCGGGGTATGAAGCTTTCTTT

size: many
V: TRBV10-3
J: TRBJ2-6
D: .
CDR3: CASRPGRGANVLTF
DNA: TGTGCCAGCCGACCAGGGCGCGGGGCCAACGTCCTGACTTTC

size: few
V: TRBV3-1
J: TRBJ1-5
D: .
CDR3: CASSQDLVPSPQHF
DNA: TGTGCCAGCAGCCAAGATCTTGTACCTTCGCCCCAGCATTTT

size: many
V: TRBV10-3
J: TRBJ2-7
D: TRBD1
CDR3: CAIRAGQGTYEQYF
DNA: TGTGCCATCAGAGCGGGACAGGGGACCTACGAGCAGTACTTC

size: .
V: TRBV29-1
J: TRBJ1-1
D: .
CDR3: CSASQAGNTEAFF
DNA: TGCAGCGCTTCACAGGCAGGGAACACTGAAGCTTTCTTT

size: .
V: TRBV6-4
J: TRBJ1-2
D: .
CDR3: CASSETATPGNTF
DNA: TGTGCCAGCAGTGAGACAGCCACTCCTGGAAACACCTTC

size: .
V: TRBV15
J: TRBJ2-5
D: .
CDR3: CATSRDSIRLETQYF
DNA: TGTGCCACCAGCAGAGATTCAATCCGGTTAGAGACCCAGTACTTC

size: few
V: TRBV18
J: TRBJ1-1
D: .
CDR3: CASPEAFF
DNA: TGTGCCAGCCCTGAAGCTTTCTTT

size: many
V: TRBV24-1
J: TRBJ2-2
D: .
CDR3: CATSDPGPTGELFF
DNA: TGTGCCACCAGTGACCCCGGGCCCACCGGGGAGCTGTTTTTT

size: .
V: TRBV11-2
J: TRBJ2-6
D: TRBD1
CDR3: CASSSPGQDYSGANVLTF
DNA: TGTGCCAGCAGCTCCCCGGGACAGGATTACTCTGGGGCCAACGTCCTGACTTTC

size: few
V: TRBV9
J: TRBJ2-7
D: TRBD1
CDR3: CASSLTGTGVGEQYF
DNA: TGTGCCAGCAGCTTGACCGGGACAGGGGTGGGCGAGCAGTACTTC

size: many
V: TRBV2
J: TRBJ2-5
D: .
CDR3: CASSPPGRPGTQYF
DNA: TGTGCCAGCAGCCCCCCCGGACGCCCGGGGACCCAGTACTTC

size: .
V: TRBV6-5
J: TRBJ2-7
D: .
CDR3: CASSDPRTDEQYF
DNA: TGTGCCAGCTCTGATCCCAGGACGGACGAGCAGTACTTC

size: .
V: TRBV6-1
J: TRBJ2-7
D: .
CDR3: CASTGRRGGGYEQYF
DNA: TGTGCCAGCACCGGCCGCCGGGGAGGGGGATACGAGCAGTACTTC

size: .
V: TRBV29-1
J: TRBJ2-3
D: TRBD2
CDR3: CSGEGTSGSIDTQYF
DNA: TGCAGCGGTGAGGGGACTAGCGGGAGTATAGATACGCAGTATTTT

size: .
V: TRBV19
J: TRBJ2-5
D: TRBD1
CDR3: CASSGRRGHQETQYF
DNA: TGTGCCAGTAGTGGCCGCAGGGGGCACCAAGAGACCCAGTACTTC

size: .
V: TRBV5-1
J: TRBJ1-1
D: TRBD1
CDR3: CASSLQGDRDTEAFF
DNA: TGCGCCAGCTCACTACAGGGGGACCGGGACACTGAAGCTTTCTTT

size: .
V: TRBV9
J: TRBJ1-3
D: .
CDR3: CASSVRVGNTIYF
DNA: TGTGCCAGCAGCGTCAGGGTTGGAAACACCATATATTTT

size: few
V: TRBV14
J: TRBJ2-5
D: TRBD2
CDR3: CASSLGRSGSQETQYF
DNA: TGTGCCAGCAGCCTCGGGCGTAGCGGGTCCCAAGAGACCCAGTACTTC

size: many
V: TRBV7-9
J: TRBJ1-3
D: .
CDR3: CASSWEMEDSGNTIYF
DNA: TGTGCCAGCAGCTGGGAGATGGAAGACTCTGGAAACACCATATATTTT